The table lists the clone carrying this T cell receptor beta chain with a few counts. Its target is unknown. TCRdb re-analysed the RT-PCR reads in MiXCR, keeping a single row per CDR3 protein. The sample carries some 300,000 distinct CDR3 sequences, around 20% recorded once. The sample originates from a study of response to subunit inactivated influenza vaccine. Findings of the study overall: The authors suggested that every seasonal influenza vaccination recruits few new T cells.

The starting material was PBMCs from blood, obtained 21 months after vaccination. The receptor was isolated from a man aged 50-75 years who received an inactivated influenza vaccine.

The CDR3 region has the DNA TGTGCCAGCAGTAAGGGACTACAGGAGCAGTTCTTC. Amino acid sequence: CASSKGLQEQFF. The chain couples TRBV9 to TRBJ2-1; 7 bases align to TRBD2. Germline assignment: CDR1 SGDLS and CDR2 YYNGEE. This CDR3 comprises 12 residues. V was pared by 5 bases and J by 10 bases, with 6 bases of the junction left unmatched.